Described below is a single TCR beta chain sequence and its context. Germline loops: CDR1 SGHTA, CDR2 FQGNSA. The length of the CDR3 is 14 residues. Trimming took 2 bases from V and 2 from J, leaving 4 bases between them. According to the study, TCR beta libraries were built with iRepertoire HTBI primers and CDR3-region Arm-PCR. Each CDR3 protein gets one entry after TCRdb re-called the multiplex PCR reads with MiXCR. The sample records roughly 320,000 distinct CDR3 sequences, around 17% being singletons. This sample is drawn from a study of regulatory T cells in long-lasting Graves disease. Time point reported: newly diagnosed GD, antithyroid drugs for less than 3 months. PBMC RNA was the source of the TCR library. These data were likewise used in another study, on T cells in Graves' hyperthyroidism and ophthalmopathy.

The chain carries TRBV7-2 and TRBJ2-6; D gene unclear. The TCR originated in a man in his forties or fifties with Graves disease. This specimen consisted of peripheral blood mononuclear cells (PBMCs), obtained at new diagnosis, from a patient treated with antithyroid drugs. The CDR3 nucleotides read TGTGCCAGCAGCTTATTTGCTGGGGCCAACGTCCTGACTTTC. Protein: CASSLFAGANVLTF. Looking up the rest from reference TRBV7-2 and TRBJ2-6 gives the full variable domain: GAGVSQSPSNKVTEKGKDVELRCDPISGHTALYWYRQSLGQGLEFLIYFQGNSAPDKSGLPSDRFSAERTGGSVSTLTIQRTQQEDSAVYLCASSLFAGANVLTFGAGSRLTVL.